One sample yielded the 32 T cell receptor beta chains listed below, sequenced in a study of T-cell memory formation after mild COVID-19. MiXCR, applied by TCRdb to the 5' RACE reads, yields one record per CDR3 protein. The sample includes about 500,000 distinct CDR3 sequences, 20% of them seen just once. Sequencing used PBMCs or a T cell subset sorted from them (not recorded which). The receptor source for this set is an adult woman who had mild COVID-19 (a few samples of this study predate the infection). Cell type and time point are not known.

On this clonotype itself: This may be a read error, as it is one base from a much larger clone. The chain uses TRBV12-3 or TRBV12-4 and TRBJ1-1; D is undetermined. V lost 7 bases and J 0 bases, leaving 9 bases between the germline ends. The CDR3 is made up of 13 amino acids. Here the CDR3 reads CASILGMNTEAFF. CDR3 coding DNA: TGTGCCAGCATCTTAGGGATGAACACTGAAGCTTTCTTT.

The V call is TRBV19, the J call TRBJ1-5; no clear D gene. The length of the CDR3 is 15 residues. V was shortened by 0 bases and J by 6 bases, with 12 bases between the two germline ends. Germline V gives CDR1 LNHDA, CDR2 SQIVND (reference sequence). This CDR3 reads CASSIDPGMGQPQHF. The CDR3, as DNA: TGTGCCAGTAGTATAGATCCCGGGATGGGTCAGCCCCAGCATTTT.

CDR3 protein: CSARDLQGGTEAFF. The CDR3, as DNA: TGCAGTGCTAGAGATCTACAGGGAGGGACTGAAGCTTTCTTT. This chain uses TRBV20-1 with TRBJ1-1, with D perhaps TRBD1 (6 bases). Per germline, CDR1 DFQATT and CDR2 SNEGSKA (reference sequence). This CDR3 region has 14 residues. V was clipped by 0 bases and J by 5 bases, with 13 bases between them.

The chain has TRBV29-1 and TRBJ1-5; tentative D call: TRBD1 (6 bases). The V end lost 5 bases, the J end lost 3 bases, and 11 bases lay between the germline ends. Germline V gene data show CDR1 as SQVTM and CDR2 as ANQGSEA. The CDR3 runs 13 residues. Here the CDR3 DNA reads TGCAGCGTTAGGGGGGGTTACAATCAGCCCCAGCATTTT. This encodes CSVRGGYNQPQHF. Looking up the rest from reference TRBV29-1 and TRBJ1-5 gives the full variable domain: SAVISQKPSRDICQRGTSLTIQCQVDSQVTMMFWYRQQPGQSLTLIATANQGSEATYESGFVIDKFPISRPNLTFSTLTVSNMSPEDSSIYLCSVRGGYNQPQHFGDGTRLSIL.

This clonotype came up a few times. The chain carries TRBV20-1 and TRBJ2-5, with a tentative D call TRBD2 (5 bases). The CDR3 is made up of 13 amino acids. The V gene lost 6 bases and the J gene lost 3 bases, with 14 bases spanning the gap. Per germline, CDR1 DFQATT and CDR2 SNEGSKA (reference sequence). CDR3 sequence (DNA): TGCAGTGCAGCGGTTAGTGGGGAAGAGACCCAGTACTTC. Protein product: CSAAVSGEETQYF.

The chain joins TRBV7-2 to TRBJ2-7; a possible D gene is TRBD2 (6 bases). Per germline, CDR1 SGHTA and CDR2 FQGNSA. The CDR3 is 16 amino acids. V dropped 5 bases and J dropped 0 bases, with 17 bases sitting between them. The CDR3 sequence is CASSKRVGGSSYEQYF. The CDR3 DNA reads as TGTGCCAGCAGCAAGCGGGTTGGGGGGAGCTCCTACGAGCAGTACTTC.

The rearrangement uses TRBV12-3 or TRBV12-4 and TRBJ1-4, with no clear D. V lost 6 bases and J 5 bases, leaving 19 bases between the germline ends. This CDR3 has 16 residues. In DNA, the CDR3 is TGTGCCAGCAGCTTAAGGTATCAGGCGTTAAATGAAAAACTGTTTTTT. Translating gives CASSLRYQALNEKLFF.

In its sample, this clonotype was seen many times. The V gene is TRBV5-1, the J gene TRBJ2-1; TRBD1 matches 7 bases. Germline V gene data show CDR1 as SGHRS and CDR2 as YFSETQ. Trimming removed 6 bases from V and 7 bases from J; junction bases left unmatched: 10. The CDR3 consists of 14 residues. CDR3 sequence: CASTAQGTNNEQFF. CDR3 sequence (DNA): TGCGCCAGCACCGCACAGGGGACCAATAATGAGCAGTTCTTC. Using reference TRBV5-1 and TRBJ2-1 for the parts outside the CDR3, the full variable domain is KAGVTQTPRYLIKTRGQQVTLSCSPISGHRSVSWYQQTPGQGLQFLFEYFSETQRNKGNFPGRFSGRQFSNSRSEMNVSTLELGDSALYLCASTAQGTNNEQFFGPGTRLTVL.

The CDR3 coding sequence is TGTGCCACCAGTGATTTCAAGGGCTACACCTTC. This encodes CATSDFKGYTF. This sequence joins TRBV24-1 and TRBJ1-2; D call uncertain. Trimming cost V 1 base and J 8 bases, with 4 bases left between them. The germline V gene encodes CDR1 KGHDR and CDR2 SFDVKD. The CDR3 is 11 residues long.

The CDR3 sequence is CASSPGTSGSREQFF. In DNA, the CDR3 is TGTGCCAGCAGTCCCGGGACTAGCGGGAGTCGAGAGCAGTTCTTC. The genes are TRBV3-1 and TRBJ2-1; 14 nucleotides agree with TRBD2. The ends lost 6 bases at V and 10 bases at J; junction bases unmatched: 8. The CDR3 is 15 amino acids. Germline CDR1 reads LGHDT; CDR2 reads YNNKEL (reference sequence).

In its sample, this clonotype was seen a few times. This chain connects TRBV5-1 to TRBJ2-1, with 12 positions matching TRBD1. This CDR3 has 17 residues. The V and J ends lost 2 bases and 8 bases, in that order; junction bases with no gene match: 11. Germline V gene sequence: CDR1 SGHRS, CDR2 YFSETQ. The CDR3 DNA sequence: TGCGCCAGCAGCTTACTAGTAGGGACAGGGGGCTTGGATGAGCAGTTCTTC. Translated, it gives CASSLLVGTGGLDEQFF. The entire variable domain, with the rest obtained from reference TRBV5-1 and TRBJ2-1, is as follows: KAGVTQTPRYLIKTRGQQVTLSCSPISGHRSVSWYQQTPGQGLQFLFEYFSETQRNKGNFPGRFSGRQFSNSRSEMNVSTLELGDSALYLCASSLLVGTGGLDEQFFGPGTRLTVL.

A word on this clonotype: At one end the junction does not follow the germline gene, possibly because of a read error. The chain joins TRBV13 to TRBJ1-1, with 7 bases lining up with TRBD1. Germline V gene data show CDR1 as PRHDT and CDR2 as FYEKMQ (reference sequence). The CDR3 runs to 18 residues. The CDR3 loop reads CVSSSYAVGGSLDTEAFF. CDR3 in DNA: TGTGTCAGCAGCTCCTACGCCGTAGGGGGCAGCTTGGACACTGAAGCTTTCTTT.

The CDR3 DNA follows: TGTGCCAGCAGCCAAGGTGTTATGTTCCTCGGAGCGGGAGGGTCAGGGGAGCAGTTCTTC. This codes for CASSQGVMFLGAGGSGEQFF. The V call is TRBV14, the J call TRBJ2-1, with 10 bases aligning to TRBD2. Germline loops: CDR1 SGHDN, CDR2 FVKESK. V lost 1 base, J lost 10 bases, and 22 bases stayed unmatched. The CDR3 is made up of 20 amino acids.

Only a few counts were recorded for this clonotype. The rearrangement links TRBV29-1 to TRBJ1-2, with 7 bases fitting TRBD1. V lost 6 bases and J lost 4; bases outside the gene matches: 5. The germline V gene encodes CDR1 SQVTM and CDR2 ANQGSEA. This CDR3 spans 12 amino acids. CDR3 loop: CSVGQTFYGYTF. CDR3 in DNA: TGCAGCGTGGGACAGACTTTCTATGGCTACACCTTC.

This clonotype occurred many times. This chain joins TRBV7-9 and TRBJ2-3; TRBD2 matches 7 bases. With V trimmed by 4 bases and J by 4 bases, 8 bases remained unmatched. The CDR3 runs to 15 residues. Germline values: CDR1 SEHNR, CDR2 FQNEAQ (reference sequence). CDR3 bases: TGTGCCAGCAGCTCACAAGCGGGGAGGTCAGATACGCAGTATTTT. Amino acid sequence: CASSSQAGRSDTQYF.

This clonotype occurred a few times. The chain employs TRBV5-1 and TRBJ1-1; D is possibly TRBD1 (5 bases). The length of the CDR3 is 14 residues. V dropped 7 bases and J dropped 5 bases, with 18 bases sitting between them. Germline-derived CDR1 and CDR2 are SGHRS and YFSETQ. CDR3 region: CASDPGLTGTEAFF. In nucleotides, the CDR3 is TGCGCCAGCGACCCGGGACTAACGGGAACTGAAGCTTTCTTT.

J is TRBJ2-3 and V is TRBV7-2; 9 bases line up with TRBD1. The junction had 9 bases not matched to a gene; V was cut back by 4 bases and J by 4 bases. Germline CDR1 SGHTA, CDR2 FQGNSA. This CDR3 comprises 16 residues. The CDR3 coding sequence is TGTGCCAGCAGCTCACCGGGACAGGGACCTCCAGATACGCAGTATTTT. Translated, it gives CASSSPGQGPPDTQYF.

The chain joins TRBV19 to TRBJ1-5; D uncertain. Germline V gene lookup returns CDR1 LNHDA and CDR2 SQIVND (reference sequence). CDR3 size: 14 residues. Trimming took off 6 bases at V and 6 bases at J, with 15 bases between the two ends. The CDR3 loop is CASRRLGSGQPQHF. In DNA, the CDR3 is TGTGCCAGTAGAAGGTTGGGATCAGGTCAGCCCCAGCATTTT.

This clonotype appeared many times. This rearrangement joins TRBV29-1 to TRBJ2-1, with 7 bases that match TRBD2. The CDR3 totals 15 residues. J lost 2 bases, V lost 4 bases, and 8 bases had no gene match. Per germline, CDR1 SQVTM and CDR2 ANQGSEA. CDR3 nucleotides: TGCAGCGTTGCCCGGGACTACACCGCCTACAATGAGCAGTTCTTC. Its translation: CSVARDYTAYNEQFF.

The CDR3 spells CSVETQGAVGYTF. CDR3 nucleotides: TGCAGCGTTGAAACCCAGGGGGCCGTTGGCTACACCTTC. The V and J genes are TRBV29-1 and TRBJ1-2, with 8 bases matching TRBD1. Trimming at V came to 2 bases and at J to 7 bases, leaving 6 bases not matched to a gene. Germline V CDR1 and CDR2: SQVTM, ANQGSEA. The CDR3 totals 13 residues.

V gene TRBV12-3 or TRBV12-4 combines with J gene TRBJ2-7, with D perhaps TRBD1 (5 bases). This CDR3 is built from 13 residues. The V end was cut by 10 bases, the J end by 0 bases, with 13 bases between. The CDR3 protein is CATSDIRSYEQYF. DNA of the CDR3: TGTGCCACCTCGGACATTCGCTCCTACGAGCAGTACTTC.

This clonotype was detected a few times. V gene TRBV30 combines with J gene TRBJ1-1; 9 bases are shared with TRBD1. V dropped 1 base and J dropped 4; count of bases not matched to a gene: 1. This CDR3 has 13 residues. Germline V CDR1 and CDR2: GTSNPN, SVGIG (reference sequence). CDR3 loop: CAWSGTGVTEAFF. The CDR3 DNA is TGTGCCTGGAGTGGGACAGGGGTCACTGAAGCTTTCTTT.

The chain joins TRBV7-6 to TRBJ1-4, with D unresolved. The germline CDR1 and CDR2 sequences are SGHVS and FNYEAQ. This CDR3 spans 16 amino acids. Deletions cut 5 bases from V and 4 bases from J, with 17 bases between. CDR3: CASSLPGAGFNEKLFF. The CDR3 region has the DNA TGTGCCAGCAGCCTTCCCGGTGCGGGTTTTAATGAAAAACTGTTTTTT.

The V gene is TRBV9, the J gene TRBJ1-6, with 9 nucleotides matching TRBD1. The germline gives CDR1 SGDLS, CDR2 YYNGEE. V was pared by 0 bases and J by 7 bases, with 2 bases of the junction left unmatched. The CDR3 covers 15 residues. CDR3 DNA: TGTGCCAGCAGCGTAGGGGACAGGGAAAATTCACCCCTCCACTTT. It specifies CASSVGDRENSPLHF.

This rearrangement joins TRBV5-1 to TRBJ1-2; tentative D call: TRBD1 (5 bases). The CDR3 spans 12 residues. The germline gives CDR1 SGHRS, CDR2 YFSETQ. V shed 0 bases and J shed 8 bases, with 8 bases lying between them. The CDR3, as DNA: TGCGCCAGCAGCTTGGAAAGGGGAGGCTACACCTTC. Its translation is CASSLERGGYTF.

V and J are TRBV20-1 and TRBJ2-3; 12 nucleotides line up with TRBD2. The CDR3 runs 15 residues. CDR1 DFQATT and CDR2 SNEGSKA come from the germline V gene (reference sequence). V trimming: 4 bases; J trimming: 3 bases; junction bases outside the gene matches: 5. CDR3 DNA: TGCAGTGCTAAAAGGACTAGCGGGAAGACAGATACGCAGTATTTT. Encoded protein: CSAKRTSGKTDTQYF.

The V and J genes are TRBV6-2 or TRBV6-3 and TRBJ2-1; D remains ambiguous. V lost 7 bases and J 4 bases, leaving 14 bases between the germline ends. Germline CDR1 is MNHEY and CDR2 is SVGEGT. CDR3 size: 14 residues. The CDR3 here is CASMRPNPYNEQFF. DNA of the CDR3: TGTGCCAGCATGAGGCCTAACCCTTACAATGAGCAGTTCTTC.

The chain couples TRBV7-6 to TRBJ2-5; 7 bases match TRBD2. The CDR3 is made up of 15 amino acids. J gave up 2 bases and V 4 bases, and 7 bases lay outside the gene matches. Per germline, CDR1 SGHVS and CDR2 FNYEAQ. CDR3 sequence reads: CASSSRTRVQETQYF. The CDR3 DNA reads TGTGCCAGCAGCTCTCGGACTAGGGTACAAGAGACCCAGTACTTC.

The chain carries TRBV5-1 and TRBJ2-3; D ambiguous. CDR1 is SGHRS and CDR2 is YFSETQ in the germline V gene. Trimming cost V 2 bases and J 6 bases, with 10 bases left between them. The CDR3 has 13 residues. Here the CDR3 reads CASSLWVSDTQYF. The DNA for the CDR3 is TGCGCCAGCAGCTTATGGGTTTCTGATACGCAGTATTTT.

This clonotype was picked up a small number of times. V usage is TRBV9 and J usage is TRBJ2-2, with TRBD1 as a possible D gene (6 bases). This CDR3 has 17 amino acids. Germline V gene sequence: CDR1 SGDLS, CDR2 YYNGEE. V lost 3 bases, J lost 5 bases, and 20 bases lay in between. The CDR3 protein is CASSAWDIPSGTGELFF. The CDR3 nucleotides read TGTGCCAGCAGCGCGTGGGACATCCCCTCGGGAACCGGGGAGCTGTTTTTT.

The genes are TRBV12-3 or TRBV12-4 and TRBJ2-5; 7 nucleotides align to TRBD2. CDR3 length: 17 amino acids. J was trimmed by 5 bases and V by 5 bases; bases with no gene match: 17. CDR3 in DNA: TGTGCCAGCAGTACCCCAAGGCAGGGCGGGAGTAGGGAGACCCAGTACTTC. The encoded protein is CASSTPRQGGSRETQYF.

With respect to this clonotype: A read error may produce the germline difference seen at one junction end. This rearrangement joins TRBV13 to TRBJ1-1; TRBD1 agrees at 11 bases. The CDR3 length is 14 residues. Germline V gene data show CDR1 as PRHDT and CDR2 as FYEKMQ (reference sequence). CDR3 region: CASSIGQGATEAFF. CDR3 coding DNA: TGTGCCAGCAGCATAGGACAGGGGGCCACTGAAGCTTTCTTT.